These 31 T cell receptor beta chains originate from one sample sequenced in a study of blood T cells in healthy people across ages. Primers used in a second PCR of roughly 7 to 11 cycles were a sample-barcoded 5' primer and a J-beta primer mix. A single record per CDR3 protein comes from TCRdb applying MiXCR to the 5' RACE reads. The sample carries approximately 800,000 distinct CDR3 sequences, 45% to 70% recorded once. The specimen sequenced was blood. These receptors were obtained from a man aged 35 to 55 in good health.

The rearrangement joins TRBV18 to TRBJ2-2; D remains ambiguous. CDR1 is KGHSH and CDR2 is LQKENI in the germline V gene. Trimming pared 1 base from V and 1 base from J, leaving 10 bases between. The CDR3 spans 16 residues. The CDR3 spells CASSPRKGLNTGELFF. The CDR3 DNA reads TGTGCCAGCTCACCACGAAAAGGGCTGAACACCGGGGAGCTGTTTTTT. The whole variable domain, filled in from reference TRBV18 and TRBJ2-2, reads NAGVMQNPRHLVRRRGQEARLRCSPMKGHSHVYWYRQLPEEGLKFMVYLQKENIIDESGMPKERFSAEFPKEGPSILRIQQVVRGDSAAYFCASSPRKGLNTGELFFGEGSRLTVL.

The sample holds one count of this clonotype. The V call is TRBV7-2, the J call TRBJ2-3; D possibly matches TRBD1 or TRBD2 (6 bases each). V shed 5 bases and J shed 6 bases, with 18 bases lying between them. Germline CDR1 SGHTA, CDR2 FQGNSA. The CDR3 spans 15 residues. This chain's CDR3 is CASSPGGAPTDTQYF. The CDR3 DNA reads as TGTGCCAGCAGCCCCGGGGGCGCCCCCACTGATACGCAGTATTTT.

This sequence joins TRBV12-3 or TRBV12-4 and TRBJ1-5; TRBD1 might be the D (5 bases). Trimming removed 8 bases from V and 2 bases from J, with 13 bases in between. This CDR3 has 14 amino acids. The CDR3 is CASQQGRRNQPQHF. Here the CDR3 DNA reads TGTGCCAGCCAGCAGGGACGTCGCAATCAGCCCCAGCATTTT.

The gene calls are TRBV15 and TRBJ2-3; D possibly matches TRBD1 or TRBD2 (6 bases each). V was shortened by 1 base and J by 4 bases, with 18 bases between the two germline ends. Germline V lookup: CDR1 LNHNV, CDR2 YYDKDF (reference sequence). The CDR3 extends over 17 amino acids. The CDR3 here is CATSRARRGSESDTQYF. The CDR3 DNA reads TGTGCCACCAGCAGAGCCCGGAGGGGGAGTGAGTCAGATACGCAGTATTTT.

This clonotype turned up a few times. The chain has TRBV15 and TRBJ1-2; a possible D gene is TRBD1 (6 bases). CDR1 and CDR2 (germline): LNHNV, YYDKDF (reference sequence). V dropped 4 bases and J dropped 2 bases, with 17 bases sitting between them. The length of the CDR3 is 16 residues. CDR3 sequence (DNA): TGTGCCACCAGCAAGCAGTCCGGGACACCGAACTATGGCTACACCTTC. Its protein is CATSKQSGTPNYGYTF.

In this sample, this clonotype turned up a few times. The V call is TRBV7-9, the J call TRBJ2-3, with D hard to call. CDR1 SEHNR and CDR2 FQNEAQ come from the germline V gene (reference sequence). The CDR3 is made up of 13 amino acids. The V end was cut by 5 bases, the J end by 4 bases, with 10 bases between. CDR3 amino acids: CASSPPWADTQYF. CDR3 bases: TGTGCCAGCAGCCCCCCCTGGGCAGATACGCAGTATTTT.

V is TRBV6-2 or TRBV6-3 and J is TRBJ2-5; D remains unclear. The J call is doubtful: the DNA matches TRBJ2-7 better. Germline V CDR1 and CDR2: MNHEY, SVGEGT. The CDR3 extends over 17 amino acids. The chain's CDR3 is CASSTLSTGIGVYEQYF. The CDR3 coding sequence is TGTGCCAGCAGTACCCTTAGCACTGGGATAGGTGTCTACGAGCAGTACTTC.

This clonotype has only a few counts. The rearrangement uses TRBV7-9 and TRBJ1-1; 8 nucleotides match TRBD1. This CDR3 is built from 16 residues. Germline V gene sequence: CDR1 SEHNR, CDR2 FQNEAQ (reference sequence). With 5 bases clipped from V and 3 bases from J, the junction kept 11 bases outside the gene matches. CDR3 sequence reads: CASSQDGQGGDTEAFF. CDR3 DNA sequence: TGTGCCAGCAGCCAAGACGGACAGGGAGGGGACACTGAAGCTTTCTTT.

V is TRBV15 and J is TRBJ2-7; D is possibly TRBD1 or TRBD2 (5 bases each). Trimming left V 3 bases short and J 3 bases short, with 9 bases between. Germline V gene lookup returns CDR1 LNHNV and CDR2 YYDKDF (reference sequence). The CDR3 has 13 amino acids. CDR3 DNA: TGTGCCACCAGCAGGGGGGACCGCTACGAGCAGTACTTC. Translating gives CATSRGDRYEQYF.

The chain links TRBV7-2 to TRBJ2-7; the D gene is possibly TRBD2 (5 bases). The CDR3 is 15 amino acids. CDR1 is SGHTA and CDR2 is FQGNSA in the germline V gene. Trimming removed 3 bases at V and 0 bases at J, with 12 bases between. Here the CDR3 reads CASSFSLASSYEQYF. The CDR3 DNA is TGTGCCAGCAGCTTTTCCCTAGCAAGCTCCTACGAGCAGTACTTC. The whole variable domain, filled in from reference TRBV7-2 and TRBJ2-7, reads GAGVSQSPSNKVTEKGKDVELRCDPISGHTALYWYRQSLGQGLEFLIYFQGNSAPDKSGLPSDRFSAERTGGSVSTLTIQRTQQEDSAVYLCASSFSLASSYEQYFGPGTRLTVT.

As regards this clonotype: Compared with germline, one end of the junction differs, possibly owing to a read error. The gene calls are TRBV28 and TRBJ2-1; the D is unclear. This CDR3 is built from 16 residues. From germline, CDR1 is MDHEN and CDR2 SYDVKM. In DNA, the CDR3 is TGTGCCAGCAGTTCCTTTCGGATACCCATTTACAATGGGCAGTTCTTC. This sequence encodes CASSSFRIPIYNGQFF.

The V gene is TRBV12-3 or TRBV12-4, the J gene TRBJ1-4; D gene uncertain. V was shortened by 6 bases and J by 4 bases, with 12 bases between the two germline ends. The CDR3 loop spans 14 amino acids. The CDR3 sequence: CASRLSNFNEKLFF. The CDR3 coding sequence is TGTGCCAGCAGACTGAGTAACTTTAATGAAAAACTGTTTTTT.

This sequence joins TRBV12-3 or TRBV12-4 and TRBJ1-1; a possible D gene is TRBD1 (5 bases). Trimming removed 7 bases at V and 1 base at J, with 13 bases between. The CDR3 spans 14 residues. The CDR3, as DNA: TGTGCCAGCATCCCGGGGGGGTCGAACACTGAAGCTTTCTTT. Translating it yields CASIPGGSNTEAFF.

The V call is TRBV6-1, the J call TRBJ2-6; a weak D match, TRBD2 (5 bases). V was trimmed by 5 bases and J by 1 base, leaving 24 bases between them. This CDR3 has 20 residues. CDR1 and CDR2 (germline): MNHNS, SASEGT. This CDR3 reads CASSRNNPGFWASGANVLTF. The CDR3 coding sequence is TGTGCCAGCAGTCGTAATAATCCGGGATTTTGGGCGTCTGGGGCCAACGTCCTGACTTTC.

This clonotype was observed a handful of times. The chain employs TRBV7-2 and TRBJ2-7, with 9 bases aligning to TRBD2. Unmatched junction bases numbered 11, after V lost 3 bases and J lost 2 bases. Looked up from germline, CDR1 is SGHTA and CDR2 is FQGNSA. This CDR3 spans 17 amino acids. The CDR3 here is CASSFLPGLAETYEQYF. The CDR3 DNA reads as TGTGCCAGCAGCTTTTTGCCGGGACTAGCTGAGACCTACGAGCAGTACTTC.

The chain employs TRBV20-1 and TRBJ1-5; TRBD1 might be the D (5 bases). CDR3 size: 13 residues. CDR1 and CDR2 from the germline V gene are DFQATT and SNEGSKA (reference sequence). Trimming stripped 6 bases from V and 4 bases from J, with 13 bases between. The CDR3 protein is CSASDSPNQPQHF. The CDR3 region has the DNA TGCAGTGCATCCGACAGCCCAAATCAGCCCCAGCATTTT.

As concerns this clonotype: At one end, the junction sequence differs from germline, possibly due to a read error. The V and J genes are TRBV19 and TRBJ2-4; the D gene is possibly TRBD1 (6 bases). Judging by the DNA end, TRBJ2-7 fits better; the J call may be wrong. This CDR3 is built from 15 residues. Germline loops: CDR1 LNHDA, CDR2 SQIVND (reference sequence). The chain's CDR3 is CASSIIRGPSHEQYF. DNA of the CDR3: TGTGCCAGTAGTATAATCAGGGGACCCTCCCACGAGCAGTACTTC.

This rearrangement joins TRBV5-6 to TRBJ2-3, with D perhaps TRBD2 (5 bases). This CDR3 is 16 amino acids long. Trimming took off 2 bases at V and 2 bases at J, with 15 bases between the two ends. Germline V lookup: CDR1 SGHDT, CDR2 YYEEEE. The CDR3 DNA sequence: TGTGCCAGCAGCTTTGACCGGCGGGCCCACACAGATACGCAGTATTTT. Amino acid sequence: CASSFDRRAHTDTQYF.

V gene TRBV28 combines with J gene TRBJ2-1; D not resolved. V dropped 6 bases and J dropped 0 bases, with 12 bases sitting between them. From germline, CDR1 is MDHEN and CDR2 SYDVKM. This CDR3 is built from 15 residues. The CDR3 spells CASRTTLSSYNEQFF. CDR3 DNA sequence: TGTGCCAGCAGAACGACTTTAAGCTCCTACAATGAGCAGTTCTTC. Using reference TRBV28 and TRBJ2-1 for the parts outside the CDR3, the full variable domain is DVKVTQSSRYLVKRTGEKVFLECVQDMDHENMFWYRQDPGLGLRLIYFSYDVKMKEKGDIPEGYSVSREKKERFSLILESASTNQTSMYLCASRTTLSSYNEQFFGPGTRLTVL.

The CDR3 nucleotides read TGTGCCAGCAGCGCCGGCCCTACCGTGGATACGCAGTATTTT. It translates to CASSAGPTVDTQYF. The chain uses TRBV9 and TRBJ2-3, with D hard to call. This CDR3 region has 14 residues. Germline-derived CDR1 and CDR2 are SGDLS and YYNGEE. The V end lost 3 bases, the J end lost 6 bases, and 14 bases lay between the germline ends.

In its sample, this clonotype was seen a few times. This sequence joins TRBV10-3 and TRBJ2-7; TRBD2 is a possible D gene (5 bases). From germline, CDR1 is ENHRY and CDR2 SYGVKD. This CDR3 region has 14 residues. V was trimmed by 3 bases and J by 0 bases, leaving 9 bases between them. The CDR3 sequence: CAISERGSSYEQYF. The CDR3 DNA reads TGTGCCATCAGTGAACGGGGAAGCTCCTACGAGCAGTACTTC.

The chain combines TRBV24-1 with TRBJ2-3; D ambiguous. This CDR3 region has 10 residues. V was cut by 9 bases and J by 2 bases, with 2 bases left in between. Looked up from germline, CDR1 is KGHDR and CDR2 is SFDVKD. The CDR3 coding sequence is TGTGCCACCTCCACAGATACGCAGTATTTT. This encodes CATSTDTQYF.

This clonotype has a handful of counts. The CDR3 protein is CASRRGSGIYGYTF. CDR3 sequence (DNA): TGTGCCAGCAGGCGCGGTTCGGGAATCTATGGCTACACCTTC. This sequence joins TRBV25-1 and TRBJ1-2; D is unclear. The CDR3 sequence is 14 residues long. CDR1 MGHDK and CDR2 SYGVNS come from the germline V gene. V was clipped by 6 bases and J by 4 bases, with 15 bases between them.

This clonotype occurred a few times. The V gene is TRBV28, the J gene TRBJ2-6; TRBD1 agrees at 7 bases. The CDR3 is 20 residues long. CDR1 and CDR2 from the germline V gene are MDHEN and SYDVKM. V lost 7 bases, J lost 0 bases, and 18 bases stayed unmatched. The CDR3 DNA reads as TGTGCCAGCACCGAGGAGGACCGGGACAGTGAGAGCTCTGGGGCCAACGTCCTGACTTTC. Protein: CASTEEDRDSESSGANVLTF.

This clonotype has just a few counts. The chain couples TRBV7-9 to TRBJ2-5, with 9 bases aligning to TRBD2. The ends lost 5 bases at V and 2 bases at J; junction bases unmatched: 9. Germline CDR1 SEHNR, CDR2 FQNEAQ (reference sequence). The CDR3 runs to 16 residues. The CDR3 region is CASSPRTSDRQETQYF. The CDR3 DNA reads TGTGCCAGCAGCCCGAGGACTAGCGATCGACAAGAGACCCAGTACTTC.

This clonotype has just a few counts. This chain connects TRBV6-2 or TRBV6-3 to TRBJ2-7, with D perhaps being TRBD1 or TRBD2 (6 bases each). This CDR3 has 13 residues. Per the germline V gene, CDR1 is MNHEY and CDR2 is SVGEGT. V lost 7 bases and J lost 8, with 18 bases in between. In nucleotides, the CDR3 is TGTGCCAGCACCAAACCTCCGGGGGACAAGCAGTACTTC. This gives the protein CASTKPPGDKQYF.

The chain has TRBV28 and TRBJ1-6, with 8 bases matching TRBD1. The germline V gene has CDR1 MDHEN and CDR2 SYDVKM. With 5 bases clipped from V and 3 bases from J, the junction kept 3 bases outside the gene matches. The CDR3 contains 15 residues. The CDR3 DNA reads TGTGCCAGCAGTCCCGGACAGGGCTATAATTCACCCCTCCACTTT. Amino acids: CASSPGQGYNSPLHF. The full variable domain, with the rest looked up from reference TRBV28 and TRBJ1-6, is DVKVTQSSRYLVKRTGEKVFLECVQDMDHENMFWYRQDPGLGLRLIYFSYDVKMKEKGDIPEGYSVSREKKERFSLILESASTNQTSMYLCASSPGQGYNSPLHFGNGTRLTVT.

The chain is built from TRBV6-5 and TRBJ2-5, with TRBD1 matching over 7 bases. The CDR3 runs 17 residues. J gave up 0 bases and V 4 bases, and 11 bases lay outside the gene matches. Looked up from germline, CDR1 is MNHEY and CDR2 is SVGAGI. This chain's CDR3 is CASSSSEGTDNQETQYF. The CDR3 region has the DNA TGTGCCAGCAGTTCCTCTGAAGGGACAGATAACCAAGAGACCCAGTACTTC.

The rearrangement uses TRBV28 and TRBJ2-7; D ambiguous. Germline V gives CDR1 MDHEN, CDR2 SYDVKM. Trimming removed 5 bases from V and 7 bases from J, with 18 bases in between. This CDR3 has 14 residues. CDR3: CASSLPPQKGEQYF. The CDR3 nucleotides read TGTGCCAGCAGTCTCCCCCCGCAAAAGGGTGAGCAGTACTTC.

This clonotype was found a few times. The J gene is TRBJ1-6, the V gene TRBV7-3; 10 positions match TRBD1. Germline CDR1 and CDR2: SGHTA and FQGTGA. This CDR3 is 15 amino acids long. V lost 4 bases and J lost 7; bases outside the gene matches: 4. CDR3 bases: TGTGCCAGCAGCTCACAGGGACAGGGGAATTCACCCCTCCACTTT. It encodes CASSSQGQGNSPLHF.

This clonotype was detected only a few times. The chain links TRBV10-3 to TRBJ2-4; TRBD1 or TRBD2 may be the D gene (6 bases each). Between the trimmed V and J ends, which lost 3 bases and 9 bases, there was a span of 18 bases. The CDR3 loop spans 15 amino acids. Germline CDR1 and CDR2: ENHRY and SYGVKD. CDR3 sequence (DNA): TGTGCCATCAGTGAACAGGGTGGGGAGGTTGGCATTCAGTACTTC. This encodes CAISEQGGEVGIQYF.